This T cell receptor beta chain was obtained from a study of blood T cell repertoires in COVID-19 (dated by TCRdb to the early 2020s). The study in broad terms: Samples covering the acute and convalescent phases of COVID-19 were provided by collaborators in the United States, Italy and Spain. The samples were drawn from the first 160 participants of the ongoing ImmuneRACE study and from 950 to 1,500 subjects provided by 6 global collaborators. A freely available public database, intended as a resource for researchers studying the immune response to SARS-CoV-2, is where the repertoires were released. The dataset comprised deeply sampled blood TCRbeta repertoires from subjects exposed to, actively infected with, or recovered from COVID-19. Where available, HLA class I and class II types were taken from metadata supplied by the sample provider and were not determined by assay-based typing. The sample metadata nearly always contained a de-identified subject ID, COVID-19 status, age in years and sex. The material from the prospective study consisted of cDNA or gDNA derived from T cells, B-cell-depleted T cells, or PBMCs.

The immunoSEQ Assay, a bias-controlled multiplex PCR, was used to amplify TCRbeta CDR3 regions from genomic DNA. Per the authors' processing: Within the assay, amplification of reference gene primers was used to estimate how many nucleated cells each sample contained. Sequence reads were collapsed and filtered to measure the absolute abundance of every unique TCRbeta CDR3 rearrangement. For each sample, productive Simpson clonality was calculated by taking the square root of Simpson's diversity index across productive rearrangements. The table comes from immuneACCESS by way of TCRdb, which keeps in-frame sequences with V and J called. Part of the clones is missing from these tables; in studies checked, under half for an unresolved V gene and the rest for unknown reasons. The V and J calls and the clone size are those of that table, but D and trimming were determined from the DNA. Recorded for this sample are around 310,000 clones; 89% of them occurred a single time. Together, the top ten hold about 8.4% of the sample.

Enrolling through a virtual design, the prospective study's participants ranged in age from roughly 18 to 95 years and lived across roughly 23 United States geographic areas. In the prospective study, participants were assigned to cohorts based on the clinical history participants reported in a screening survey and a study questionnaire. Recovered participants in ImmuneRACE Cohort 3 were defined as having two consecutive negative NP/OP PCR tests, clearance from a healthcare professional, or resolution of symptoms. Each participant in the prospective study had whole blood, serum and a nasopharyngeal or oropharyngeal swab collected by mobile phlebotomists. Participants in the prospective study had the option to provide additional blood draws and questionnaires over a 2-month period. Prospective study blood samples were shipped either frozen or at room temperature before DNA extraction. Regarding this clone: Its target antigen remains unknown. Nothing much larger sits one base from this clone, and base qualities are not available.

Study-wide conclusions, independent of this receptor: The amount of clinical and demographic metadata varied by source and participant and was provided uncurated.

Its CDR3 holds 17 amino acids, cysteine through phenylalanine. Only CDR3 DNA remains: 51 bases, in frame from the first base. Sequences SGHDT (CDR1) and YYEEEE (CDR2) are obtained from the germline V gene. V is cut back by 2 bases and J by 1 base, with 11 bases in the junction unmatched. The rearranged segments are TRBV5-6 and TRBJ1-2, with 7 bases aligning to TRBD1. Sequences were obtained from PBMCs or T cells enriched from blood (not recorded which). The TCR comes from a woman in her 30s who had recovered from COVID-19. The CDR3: CASSFGYGTAFNYGYTF. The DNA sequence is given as TGTGCCAGCAGCTTTGGTTACGGGACAGCCTTTAACTATGGCTACACCTTC.